This T cell receptor (beta chain) derives from a study of T cells in Graves' hyperthyroidism and ophthalmopathy. General study findings and limits: Blood samples included most of the expanded thyroid clonotypes exceeding 0.001. Onset of ophthalmopathy came a median roughly 6.9 months after the model predicted it.

Germline CDR1 is GTSNPN and CDR2 is SVGIG (reference sequence). V lost 3 bases and J 5 bases, leaving 11 bases between the germline ends. There are 13 residues in the CDR3. Using RNA transcripts as the source, TCR beta CDR3 regions were amplified. The HTBI primer set was used in a first-round RT-PCR of the TCR CDR3. TCRdb reprocessed the multiplex PCR reads with MiXCR, giving one entry per CDR3 protein. The table records 640,000 or so distinct CDR3 sequences, 14% of them present only once. This clonotype was found many times. Its antigen is currently unknown. Patients showing uncontrolled infection, other autoimmune disease, pregnancy or lactation were ineligible.

The material sequenced was blood. The receptor comes from a young woman with Graves' ophthalmopathy. The chain uses TRBV30 and TRBJ2-1, with D uncertain. CDR3 coding DNA: TGTGCCTGGAGGGCCTGGATGGACAATGAGCAGTTCTTC. Protein product: CAWRAWMDNEQFF.